The present TCR beta chain was sequenced within a study of blood T cell repertoires in COVID-19. Here immunoSEQ multiplex PCR was the method, and the copy in TCRdb shows in-frame clones only, minus some. The sample carries some 300,000 clones, approximately 90% recorded once. The V and J ends lost 0 bases and 1 base respectively, with 10 bases between them. Germline V lookup: CDR1 SGHRS, CDR2 YFSETQ. This CDR3 is built from 16 residues. This receptor was taken from a man aged 18-30 years with active or convalescent COVID-19. Sequenced: peripheral blood. V is TRBV5-1 and J is TRBJ2-2, with D maybe TRBD1 (5 bases). The CDR3 loop is CASSLGLQGNTGELFF. Here the CDR3 DNA reads TGCGCCAGCAGCTTGGGACTCCAGGGGAACACCGGGGAGCTGTTTTTT.